The TCR beta chain under discussion was sequenced for a study of blood T cell repertoires in COVID-19. Study-wide context: The United States, Italy and Spain were the sources of the acute and convalescent COVID-19 samples. PBMCs, B-cell-depleted T cells, or T cells provided the cDNA or gDNA that made up the material.

Authors' processing steps: Amplification with reference gene primers provided the estimates of nucleated cell counts. Assay: immunoSEQ multiplex PCR; the TCRdb copy retains only in-frame clones and omits some. V and J calls and clone size are those listed in that table; D and trimming were worked out from the DNA. There are fewer than 300,000 clones in the sample; approximately 87% occur only once, and about 1.6% lies in the top ten. With V trimmed by 4 bases and J by 5 bases, 6 bases remained unmatched. This CDR3 comprises 15 residues. Germline V gives CDR1 MNHEY, CDR2 SVGEGT. Sequenced sample: peripheral blood. V is TRBV6-2 or TRBV6-3 and J is TRBJ2-7; TRBD1 aligns across 12 bases. The source of this sequence is a woman between 40 and 55 years old who had recovered from COVID-19. CDR3 residues: CASSSAGTGGDEQYF. The DNA for the CDR3 is TGTGCCAGCAGTTCCGCCGGGACAGGGGGCGACGAGCAGTACTTC.